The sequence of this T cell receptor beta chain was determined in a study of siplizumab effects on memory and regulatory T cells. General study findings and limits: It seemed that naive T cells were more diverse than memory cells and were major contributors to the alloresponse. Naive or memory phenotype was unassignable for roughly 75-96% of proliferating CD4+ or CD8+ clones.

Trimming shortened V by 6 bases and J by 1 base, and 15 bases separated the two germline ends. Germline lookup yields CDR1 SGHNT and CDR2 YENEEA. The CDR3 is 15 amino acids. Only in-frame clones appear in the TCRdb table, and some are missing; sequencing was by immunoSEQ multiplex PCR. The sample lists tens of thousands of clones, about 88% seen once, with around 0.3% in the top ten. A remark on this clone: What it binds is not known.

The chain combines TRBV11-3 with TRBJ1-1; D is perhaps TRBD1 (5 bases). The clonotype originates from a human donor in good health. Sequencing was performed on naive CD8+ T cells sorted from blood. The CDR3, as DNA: TGTGCCAGCAGTAGCAGGGAGGGCCAGAACACTGAAGCTTTCTTT. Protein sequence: CASSSREGQNTEAFF.